This is a list of T cell receptor beta chains from one sample in a study of regulatory T cells in long-lasting Graves disease. TCRdb redid the calling of the multiplex PCR reads with MiXCR, one entry per CDR3 protein. The data contain 350,000 to 450,000 distinct CDR3 sequences, 15% of them seen just once; the ten biggest clones take up 16%. These data were also reused for a study on T cells in Graves' hyperthyroidism and ophthalmopathy.

Sequences were derived from peripheral blood mononuclear cells (PBMCs), sampled at new diagnosis, from a patient treated with antithyroid drugs. The origin of the receptors is a woman aged 25 to 39 with Graves disease. Both conserved end residues are part of each CDR3. The D gene is left open where the match is weak. Clone size is not always given. Where it is, it says once, few, many or a class for expanded clones.

J: TRBJ1-3; D: -; size: -; V: TRBV18; CDR3: CASSPVWTQASGNTIYF; DNA: TGTGCCAGCTCACCGGTGTGGACGCAAGCCTCTGGAAACACCATATATTTT
J: TRBJ1-5; D: -; size: -; V: TRBV28; CDR3: CASSYWGASNQPQHF; DNA: TGTGCCAGCAGTTATTGGGGGGCGAGCAATCAGCCCCAGCATTTT
J: TRBJ1-1; D: -; size: many; V: TRBV27; CDR3: CASSDVLGANTEAFF; DNA: TGTGCCAGCAGTGACGTGCTGGGGGCGAACACTGAAGCTTTCTTT
J: TRBJ1-6; D: -; size: many; V: TRBV7-9; CDR3: CASSLGGSPLHF; DNA: TGTGCCAGCAGCTTAGGTGGTTCACCCCTCCACTTT
J: TRBJ2-7; D: -; size: -; V: TRBV29-1; CDR3: CSVETLQGDYEQYF; DNA: TGCAGCGTTGAAACCTTGCAAGGTGACTACGAGCAGTACTTC
J: TRBJ1-5; D: -; size: many; V: TRBV2; CDR3: CASTTGSNQPQHF; DNA: TGTGCCAGCACTACAGGTAGCAATCAGCCCCAGCATTTT
J: TRBJ2-3; D: TRBD2; size: many; V: TRBV28; CDR3: CASSPARLAGGSDTQYF; DNA: TGTGCCAGCAGTCCCGCCCGACTAGCGGGAGGTTCAGATACGCAGTATTTT
J: TRBJ1-1; D: TRBD1; size: many; V: TRBV14; CDR3: CASSQEDRVGAEAFF; DNA: TGTGCCAGCAGCCAAGAGGACAGGGTAGGCGCTGAAGCTTTCTTT
J: TRBJ2-7; D: -; size: many; V: TRBV29-1; CDR3: CSVEGSAGAFPYEQYF; DNA: TGCAGCGTTGAAGGGTCGGCGGGCGCGTTTCCCTACGAGCAGTACTTC
J: TRBJ2-5; D: -; size: -; V: TRBV28; CDR3: CASTFGGQGETQYF; DNA: TGTGCCAGCACCTTTGGGGGGCAGGGGGAGACCCAGTACTTC
J: TRBJ2-1; D: -; size: many; V: TRBV5-6; CDR3: CASSSMRGEQFF; DNA: TGTGCCAGCAGCTCGATGAGGGGGGAGCAGTTCTTC